These 16 T cell receptor beta chains were sequenced from one sample in a study of identical twins (dated by TCRdb to 2016 to 2017). Library generation was performed with 5' RACE. Instrument on record: Illumina HiSeq 2000. TCRdb took the public reads, trimmed them with fastp at Q25, ran MiXCR for clone calling and kept in-frame beta chains. Each CDR3 protein appears once, grouped with its most common genes and DNA. The sample table shows about 520,000 distinct CDR3 sequences, and 20% to 25% are seen once. About 0.91% of the sample is taken by the ten largest. The sample was also reused in another study, on T cells expressing NK-cell markers.

The sample comprised CD4+ T cells sorted from blood. All receptors come from a woman under 30 in good health.

This clonotype has a handful of counts. The chain combines TRBV6-6 with TRBJ2-1; D is uncertain. This CDR3 spans 12 amino acids. Trimming pared 1 base from V and 9 bases from J, leaving 7 bases between. Germline CDR1 is MNHNY and CDR2 is SVGAGI (reference sequence). CDR3 sequence reads: CASSYLTSEQFF. CDR3 bases: TGTGCCAGCAGTTACTTAACCTCTGAGCAGTTCTTC.

The rearrangement uses TRBV5-5 and TRBJ2-2; D may match TRBD1 or TRBD2 (6 bases each). Trimming removed 1 base from V and 1 base from J, with 11 bases in between. The CDR3 is 16 amino acids. CDR1 and CDR2 from the germline V gene are SGHKS and YYEKEE (reference sequence). The CDR3 sequence is CASSLYGGQNTGELFF. In nucleotides, the CDR3 is TGTGCCAGCAGCTTGTACGGGGGCCAGAACACCGGGGAGCTGTTTTTT.

The V gene is TRBV12-3 or TRBV12-4, the J gene TRBJ2-1, with 13 bases identical to TRBD2. The CDR3 extends over 16 amino acids. V dropped 4 bases and J dropped 3; count of bases not matched to a gene: 3. DNA for the CDR3: TGTGCCAGCAGTTCCGGACTAGCGGGAGACTACAATGAGCAGTTCTTC. It is translated as CASSSGLAGDYNEQFF.

This chain joins TRBV15 and TRBJ2-5; D is undetermined. The germline V gene encodes CDR1 LNHNV and CDR2 YYDKDF (reference sequence). The CDR3 runs to 13 residues. The germline V and J ends were trimmed by 0 bases and 4 bases, with 6 bases remaining between them. The CDR3 coding sequence is TGTGCCACCAGCAGAGATACGTCAGAGACCCAGTACTTC. Amino acid sequence: CATSRDTSETQYF.

This clonotype was seen many times. This chain uses TRBV20-1 with TRBJ2-5; unclear D gene. The V end was cut by 2 bases, the J end by 3 bases, with 7 bases between. Germline CDR1 is DFQATT and CDR2 is SNEGSKA (reference sequence). There are 12 residues in the CDR3. This chain's CDR3 is CSARLGKETQYF. In nucleotides, the CDR3 is TGCAGTGCTAGATTGGGGAAAGAGACCCAGTACTTC.

This chain uses TRBV3-1 with TRBJ2-1; 9 nucleotides align to TRBD2. J was trimmed by 3 bases and V by 2 bases; bases with no gene match: 2. This CDR3 comprises 15 residues. Germline V lookup: CDR1 LGHDT, CDR2 YNNKEL (reference sequence). The CDR3: CASSQISGGYNEQFF. As DNA, the CDR3 is TGTGCCAGCAGCCAAATTAGCGGGGGCTACAATGAGCAGTTCTTC.

The chain employs TRBV25-1 and TRBJ2-3; D is unclear. The length of the CDR3 is 10 residues. V was clipped by 7 bases and J by 7 bases, with 6 bases between them. In germline, CDR1 is MGHDK, CDR2 SYGVNS. The CDR3 is CASKLNTQYF. In DNA form, the CDR3 reads TGTGCCAGCAAGCTGAATACGCAGTATTTT.

V and J are TRBV12-2 and TRBJ1-2. TRBV12-2 is assigned pseudogene status. This CDR3 spans 14 amino acids. CDR3 bases: TGTGCAAGTCGCCTAGGACAGCCCTCCTATGGCTACACCTTC. Translated, it gives CASRLGQPSYGYTF.

This clonotype was seen a handful of times. This chain connects TRBV20-1 to TRBJ2-3; perhaps TRBD1 as D (6 bases). Germline lookup yields CDR1 DFQATT and CDR2 SNEGSKA (reference sequence). This CDR3 region has 15 residues. Trimming took 3 bases from V and 2 from J, leaving 15 bases between them. The CDR3 DNA follows: TGCAGTGCTAGGGGCCGGGACACACTCACAGATACGCAGTATTTT. The encoded protein is CSARGRDTLTDTQYF.

This clonotype has just a few counts. V usage is TRBV5-1 and J usage is TRBJ2-3; TRBD2 matches at 10 bases. V was clipped by 0 bases and J by 10 bases; unmatched bases: 8. This CDR3 is 15 amino acids long. Germline loops: CDR1 SGHRS, CDR2 YFSETQ. CDR3 protein: CASSLDSGGPIPQYF. CDR3 nucleotide sequence: TGCGCCAGCAGCTTGGATAGCGGGGGGCCGATACCGCAGTATTTT.

The table lists this clonotype with a few counts. This chain connects TRBV6-1 to TRBJ2-5, with 7 positions matching TRBD2. Germline CDR1 MNHNS, CDR2 SASEGT. This CDR3 has 12 residues. V shed 7 bases, J shed 2 bases, and the junction held 1 base outside the gene matches. The CDR3 spells CASNGRQETQYF. The CDR3 nucleotides read TGTGCCAGCAACGGGAGGCAAGAGACCCAGTACTTC.

V gene TRBV20-1 combines with J gene TRBJ2-7; 8 nucleotides align to TRBD2. The CDR3 consists of 16 residues. V lost 1 base, J lost 0 bases, and 8 bases stayed unmatched. Germline V gene data show CDR1 as DFQATT and CDR2 as SNEGSKA (reference sequence). The CDR3 spells CSARATTSGFSYEQYF. CDR3 nucleotide sequence: TGCAGTGCTAGAGCAACAACTAGCGGCTTCTCCTACGAGCAGTACTTC.

This clonotype was counted a few times. The chain employs TRBV29-1 and TRBJ2-7; D call uncertain. This CDR3 has 12 residues. Trimming shortened V by 4 bases and J by 2 bases, and 9 bases separated the two germline ends. CDR1 is SQVTM and CDR2 is ANQGSEA in the germline V gene. The CDR3 loop reads CSVVTVTYEQYF. The DNA of the CDR3 is TGCAGCGTTGTTACTGTGACCTACGAGCAGTACTTC.

The chain combines TRBV10-3 with TRBJ2-3; 12 nucleotides align to TRBD2. V lost 10 bases, J lost 3 bases, and 2 bases stayed unmatched. The CDR3 has 13 amino acids. In germline, CDR1 is ENHRY, CDR2 SYGVKD. CDR3 sequence (DNA): TGTGCCAGCGGGACTAGCGGGACAGATACGCAGTATTTT. It translates to CASGTSGTDTQYF.

This clonotype was recorded only once. V is TRBV5-4 and J is TRBJ2-5; 7 bases fit TRBD1. V shed 3 bases, J shed 6 bases, and the junction held 5 bases outside the gene matches. The CDR3 runs to 13 residues. The V gene's germline CDR1 is SGHNT and CDR2 YYREEE (reference sequence). CDR3 amino acids: CASSYTGDQTQYF. The CDR3 nucleotides are TGTGCCAGCAGCTATACAGGGGATCAGACCCAGTACTTC.

V gene TRBV10-3 combines with J gene TRBJ1-1; D is possibly TRBD1 (6 bases). Trimming shortened V by 6 bases and J by 3 bases, and 14 bases separated the two germline ends. This CDR3 has 14 residues. CDR1 and CDR2 (germline): ENHRY, SYGVKD. The CDR3 DNA sequence: TGTGCCATCAGCCCGACAGGAGCGGACACTGAAGCTTTCTTT. Its translation: CAISPTGADTEAFF.